The 13 T cell receptor beta chains below were found in one sample sequenced in a study of OX40 agonist ivuxolimab in advanced cancers. Generated by immunoSEQ multiplex PCR, the TCRdb table keeps only in-frame clones and is missing some. The sample lists approximately 74,000 clones; 80% to 95% were seen once. This specimen consisted of CD4+ or CD8+ T cells sorted from blood, obtained in a trial of the OX40 agonist ivuxolimab. These receptors came from an adult with an advanced solid tumor such as melanoma, head and neck, liver or kidney cancer.

CDR3 residues: CASSYSYLKMNTEAFF. The CDR3 DNA reads as TGTGCCAGCAGTTACTCGTATCTGAAGATGAACACTGAAGCTTTCTTT. The chain couples TRBV6-5 to TRBJ1-1; D ambiguous. Deletions cut 0 bases from V and 0 bases from J, with 11 bases between. This CDR3 region has 16 residues. Germline V gives CDR1 MNHEY, CDR2 SVGAGI.

The rearrangement links TRBV5-8 to TRBJ2-7; D is perhaps TRBD2 (6 bases). Germline lookup yields CDR1 SGHTS and CDR2 YDEGEE. The V and J ends lost 0 bases and 6 bases respectively, with 19 bases between them. CDR3 size: 16 residues. The CDR3 loop is CASSLDPAGVGGEQYF. CDR3 DNA: TGTGCCAGCAGCTTGGACCCAGCGGGTGTCGGCGGCGAGCAGTACTTC. Based on the CDR3 plus reference TRBV5-8 and TRBJ2-7, the full variable domain is EAGVTQSPTHLIKTRGQQATLRCSPISGHTSVYWYQQALGLGLQFLLWYDEGEERNRGNFPPRFSGRQFPNYSSELNVNALELEDSALYLCASSLDPAGVGGEQYFGPGTRLTVT.

J is TRBJ2-5 and V is TRBV4-3; the D is unclear. Germline loops: CDR1 LGHNA, CDR2 YSLEER. Trimming shortened V by 0 bases and J by 5 bases, and 16 bases separated the two germline ends. CDR3 length: 16 residues. CDR3 coding DNA: TGCGCCAGCAGCCAAGACTGGCAGGCTACGGCTGAGACCCAGTACTTC. Amino acid sequence: CASSQDWQATAETQYF.

The genes are TRBV9 and TRBJ1-2; tentative D call: TRBD1 (6 bases). V lost 3 bases and J lost 4, with 22 bases in between. Germline loops: CDR1 SGDLS, CDR2 YYNGEE. This CDR3 spans 17 amino acids. In DNA form, the CDR3 reads TGTGCCAGCAGCGCCTTCCCACAGGGTTTGGGCAGCTATGGCTACACCTTC. It specifies CASSAFPQGLGSYGYTF. Using reference TRBV9 and TRBJ1-2 for the parts outside the CDR3, the full variable domain is DSGVTQTPKHLITATGQRVTLRCSPRSGDLSVYWYQQSLDQGLQFLIQYYNGEERAKGNILERFSAQQFPDLHSELNLSSLELGDSALYFCASSAFPQGLGSYGYTFGSGTRLTVV.

The chain uses TRBV7-9 and TRBJ2-3; 7 nucleotides align to TRBD2. The CDR3 has 16 residues. Germline V gene data show CDR1 as SEHNR and CDR2 as FQNEAQ (reference sequence). J was trimmed by 3 bases and V by 1 base; bases with no gene match: 7. The CDR3: CASSLVSGGSTDTQYF. In DNA form, the CDR3 reads TGTGCCAGCAGCTTAGTGTCGGGCGGGAGTACAGATACGCAGTATTTT.

This chain uses TRBV20-1 with TRBJ1-2, with D perhaps TRBD1 (5 bases). This CDR3 contains 11 residues. Germline loops: CDR1 DFQATT, CDR2 SNEGSKA (reference sequence). The CDR3 bases are TGCAGCACCCCCGACAGTTATGGCTACACCTTC. This gives the protein CSTPDSYGYTF.

The chain has TRBV5-4 and TRBJ2-3, with D unclear. The germline V and J ends were trimmed by 4 bases and 5 bases, with 17 bases remaining between them. The germline CDR1 and CDR2 sequences are SGHNT and YYREEE (reference sequence). The CDR3 runs 15 residues. CDR3 region: CASSTRRSGVDTQYF. In DNA form, the CDR3 reads TGTGCCAGCAGCACCAGGCGGAGTGGGGTAGATACGCAGTATTTT.

V is TRBV5-6 and J is TRBJ1-1; D gene ambiguous. Germline V CDR1 and CDR2: SGHDT, YYEEEE. Trimming took 1 base from V and 1 from J, leaving 5 bases between them. CDR3 length equals 13 residues. In nucleotides, the CDR3 is TGTGCCAGCAGCTTGTTAGGGAACACTGAAGCTTTCTTT. It codes for CASSLLGNTEAFF.

The J gene is TRBJ2-1, the V gene TRBV6-5; 7 bases align to TRBD1. The germline CDR1 and CDR2 sequences are MNHEY and SVGAGI. Unmatched junction bases numbered 5, after V lost 7 bases and J lost 2 bases. The CDR3 spans 14 residues. The CDR3 spells CASTRGPPYNEQFF. CDR3 in DNA: TGTGCCAGCACGAGGGGGCCCCCCTACAATGAGCAGTTCTTC.

The rearrangement joins TRBV4-1 to TRBJ1-5; possible D gene TRBD1, 5 bases. The length of the CDR3 is 15 residues. The ends were cut back, 4 bases at V and 6 bases at J, with 16 bases in the middle. CDR1 is MGHRA and CDR2 is YSYEKL in the germline V gene. CDR3 DNA sequence: TGCGCCAGCAGCCGGGGAGAGCAGGGAGGTCAGCCCCAGCATTTT. Translating gives CASSRGEQGGQPQHF.

Comment on this clone: Other DNA sequences from this sample encode an identical CDR3 as well. The chain carries TRBV27 and TRBJ2-6; D is unclear. The CDR3 runs to 13 residues. Trimming took off 3 bases at V and 3 bases at J, with 3 bases between the two ends. The germline CDR1 and CDR2 sequences are MNHEY and SMNVEV (reference sequence). The CDR3 DNA reads as TGTGCCAGCAGTTTGAGTGGGGCCAACGTCCTGACTTTC. This encodes CASSLSGANVLTF.

This chain links TRBV29-1 with TRBJ1-4; 7 nucleotides match TRBD1. Trimming at V came to 7 bases and at J to 5 bases, leaving 7 bases not matched to a gene. The CDR3 consists of 13 residues. The V gene's germline CDR1 is SQVTM and CDR2 ANQGSEA. The CDR3 reads CSAQTGINEKLFF. The DNA for the CDR3 is TGCAGCGCTCAGACAGGGATAAATGAAAAACTGTTTTTT.

The J gene is TRBJ2-7, the V gene TRBV15; 7 bases fit TRBD1. V lost 0 bases to trimming and J lost 5 bases; unmatched junction nucleotides: 7. The CDR3 runs to 15 residues. Per the germline V gene, CDR1 is LNHNV and CDR2 is YYDKDF (reference sequence). Here the CDR3 reads CATSRDPTGNHEQYF. CDR3 nucleotides: TGTGCCACCAGCAGAGACCCGACAGGGAACCACGAGCAGTACTTC.